The 7 T cell receptor beta chains listed next were all sequenced from one sample in a study of blood T cell repertoires in COVID-19. Data came from immunoSEQ multiplex PCR; TCRdb stores just in-frame clones and leaves some out. The sample lists roughly 110,000 clones; about 85% were seen once. Sequenced material: peripheral blood. The receptors originated from a man aged 35 to 55 with acute or convalescent COVID-19.

The CDR3 loop reads CASSSTGALNEQYF. Written as DNA, the CDR3 is TGTGCCAGCAGCTCGACAGGGGCCCTCAACGAGCAGTACTTC. The chain couples TRBV14 to TRBJ2-7, with 8 bases fitting TRBD1. Trimming took 5 bases from V and 5 from J; bases not matched to a gene: 8. This CDR3 is built from 14 residues. CDR1 and CDR2 (germline): SGHDN, FVKESK.

The CDR3, as DNA: TGTGCCTGGAGGACTCCGGGCAGGGGGAGGACTAACTATGGCTACACCTTC. The encoded protein is CAWRTPGRGRTNYGYTF. The gene calls are TRBV30 and TRBJ1-2, with TRBD1 matching 7 bases. Germline CDR1 is GTSNPN and CDR2 is SVGIG (reference sequence). The CDR3 sequence is 17 residues long. The V gene end was trimmed by 3 bases and the J gene end by 0 bases; junction bases not matched to a gene: 13.

This chain joins TRBV5-4 and TRBJ2-5, with TRBD1 identical over 10 bases. In germline, CDR1 is SGHNT, CDR2 YYREEE (reference sequence). The CDR3 has 15 residues. V trimming: 4 bases; J trimming: 4 bases; junction bases outside the gene matches: 7. The CDR3 nucleotides read TGTGCCAGCAGCGCAACGACAGGGGGCGGAGAGACCCAGTACTTC. Translating gives CASSATTGGGETQYF. Combining the CDR3 with reference TRBV5-4 and TRBJ2-5 gives the whole variable domain ETGVTQSPTHLIKTRGQQVTLRCSSQSGHNTVSWYQQALGQGPQFIFQYYREEENGRGNFPPRFSGLQFPNYSSELNVNALELDDSALYLCASSATTGGGETQYFGPGTRLLVL.

The rearrangement joins TRBV11-2 to TRBJ2-7, with 8 bases matching TRBD1. The CDR3 has 13 residues. Germline assignment: CDR1 SGHAT and CDR2 FQNNGV. The V segment lost 5 bases and the J segment 6 bases; nucleotides outside the gene matches: 6. In DNA, the CDR3 is TGTGCCAGCAGCCCGACAGGGGACCCCGAGCAGTACTTC. Its translation is CASSPTGDPEQYF.

The chain joins TRBV4-2 to TRBJ1-4, with 9 bases lining up with TRBD1. The CDR3 contains 16 residues. Germline values: CDR1 LGHNA, CDR2 YNFKEQ. J was trimmed by 7 bases and V by 2 bases; bases with no gene match: 8. The CDR3 spells CASSQPGQGYGEKLFF. CDR3 nucleotide sequence: TGTGCCAGCAGCCAACCCGGACAGGGGTACGGTGAAAAACTGTTTTTT.

This rearrangement joins TRBV7-2 to TRBJ2-7; maybe TRBD1 (6 bases). Germline-derived CDR1 and CDR2 are SGHTA and FQGNSA. The length of the CDR3 is 15 residues. Trimming cost V 1 base and J 6 bases, with 16 bases left between them. The CDR3 here is CASSLEPRDTLEQYF. The CDR3 bases are TGTGCCAGCAGCTTAGAGCCTAGGGACACTCTCGAGCAGTACTTC.

The chain links TRBV4-3 to TRBJ1-4; the D gene is possibly TRBD1 (5 bases). Deletions cut 0 bases from V and 3 bases from J, with 8 bases between. CDR1 and CDR2 (germline): LGHNA, YSLEER. The CDR3 covers 15 residues. The CDR3 coding sequence is TGCGCCAGCAGCCAAGATGAAGGGGCTAATGAAAAACTGTTTTTT. This sequence encodes CASSQDEGANEKLFF.